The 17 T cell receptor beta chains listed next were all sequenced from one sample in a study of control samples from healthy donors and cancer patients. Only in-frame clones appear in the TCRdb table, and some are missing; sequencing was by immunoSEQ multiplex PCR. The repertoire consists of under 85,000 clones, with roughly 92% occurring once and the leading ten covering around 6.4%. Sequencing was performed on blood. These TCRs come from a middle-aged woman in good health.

CDR3 nucleotide sequence: TGTGCCAGCAGCCCCGTCCCCGGGACAGGGGCTGGAGAGCAGTACTTC. The encoded protein is CASSPVPGTGAGEQYF. The chain joins TRBV13 to TRBJ2-7; 10 bases align to TRBD1. The CDR3 is 16 residues long. Germline loops: CDR1 PRHDT, CDR2 FYEKMQ (reference sequence). V lost 5 bases and J lost 7; bases outside the gene matches: 14.

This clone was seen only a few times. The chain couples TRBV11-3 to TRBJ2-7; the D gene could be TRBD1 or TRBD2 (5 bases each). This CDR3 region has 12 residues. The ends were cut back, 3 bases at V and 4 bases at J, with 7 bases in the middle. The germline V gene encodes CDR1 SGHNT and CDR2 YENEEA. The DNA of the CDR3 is TGTGCCAGCAGCTTGAGGGGTTACGAGCAGTACTTC. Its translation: CASSLRGYEQYF.

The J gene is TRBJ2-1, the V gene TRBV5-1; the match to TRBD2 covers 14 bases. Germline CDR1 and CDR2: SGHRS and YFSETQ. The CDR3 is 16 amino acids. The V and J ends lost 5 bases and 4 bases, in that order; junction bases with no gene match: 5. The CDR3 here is CASRGLAGARYNEQFF. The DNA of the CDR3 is TGCGCCAGCAGGGGACTAGCGGGGGCTAGGTACAATGAGCAGTTCTTC.

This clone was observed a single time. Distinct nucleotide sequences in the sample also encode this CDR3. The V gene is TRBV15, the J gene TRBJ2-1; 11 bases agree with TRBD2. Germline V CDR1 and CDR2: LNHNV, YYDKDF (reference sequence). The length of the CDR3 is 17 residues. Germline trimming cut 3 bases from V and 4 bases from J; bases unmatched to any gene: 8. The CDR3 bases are TGTGCCACCAGCAGCACCTTCTTAGCGGGAGGGTACAATGAGCAGTTCTTC. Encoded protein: CATSSTFLAGGYNEQFF.

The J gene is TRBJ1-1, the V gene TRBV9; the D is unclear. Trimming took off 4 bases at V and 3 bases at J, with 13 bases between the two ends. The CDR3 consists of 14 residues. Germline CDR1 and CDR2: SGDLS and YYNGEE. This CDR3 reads CASSPRPGDTEAFF. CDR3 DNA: TGTGCCAGCAGCCCACGCCCGGGCGACACTGAAGCTTTCTTT.

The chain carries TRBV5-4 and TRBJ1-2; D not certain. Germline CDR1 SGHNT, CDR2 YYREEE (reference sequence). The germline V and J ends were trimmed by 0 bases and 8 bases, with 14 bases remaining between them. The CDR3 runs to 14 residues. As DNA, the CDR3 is TGTGCCAGCAGCTTGGCCTTAGGGTTTAGAGGCTACACCTTC. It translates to CASSLALGFRGYTF. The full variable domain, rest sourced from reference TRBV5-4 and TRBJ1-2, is ETGVTQSPTHLIKTRGQQVTLRCSSQSGHNTVSWYQQALGQGPQFIFQYYREEENGRGNFPPRFSGLQFPNYSSELNVNALELDDSALYLCASSLALGFRGYTFGSGTRLTVV.

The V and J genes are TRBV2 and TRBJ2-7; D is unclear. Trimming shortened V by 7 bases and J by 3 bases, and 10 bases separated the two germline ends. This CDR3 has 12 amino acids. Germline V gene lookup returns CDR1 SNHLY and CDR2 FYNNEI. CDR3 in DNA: TGTGCCAGCACTTGGGGAAACTACGAGCAGTACTTC. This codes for CASTWGNYEQYF.

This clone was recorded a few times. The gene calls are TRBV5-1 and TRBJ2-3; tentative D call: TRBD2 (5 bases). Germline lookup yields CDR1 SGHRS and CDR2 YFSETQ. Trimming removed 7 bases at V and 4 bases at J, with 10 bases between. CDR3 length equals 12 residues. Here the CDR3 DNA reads TGCGCCAGCCGAGGGAGTTCAGATACGCAGTATTTT. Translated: CASRGSSDTQYF.

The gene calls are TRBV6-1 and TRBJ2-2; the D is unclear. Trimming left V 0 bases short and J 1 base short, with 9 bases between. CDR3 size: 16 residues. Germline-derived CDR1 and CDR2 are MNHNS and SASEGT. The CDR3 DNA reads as TGTGCCAGCAGTGAAGCGGGGTGGAGGAACACCGGGGAGCTGTTTTTT. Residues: CASSEAGWRNTGELFF.

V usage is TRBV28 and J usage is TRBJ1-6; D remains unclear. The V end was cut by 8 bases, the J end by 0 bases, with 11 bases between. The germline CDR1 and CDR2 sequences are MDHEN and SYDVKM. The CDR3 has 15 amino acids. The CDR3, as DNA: TGTGCCAGCCGCAATCCGAGCTCCTATAATTCACCCCTCCACTTT. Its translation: CASRNPSSYNSPLHF.

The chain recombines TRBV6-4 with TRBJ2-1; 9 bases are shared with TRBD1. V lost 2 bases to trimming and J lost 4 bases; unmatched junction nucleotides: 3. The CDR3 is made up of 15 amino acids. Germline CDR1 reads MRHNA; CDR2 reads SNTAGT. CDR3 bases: TGTGCCAGCAGTGACCTCGGGACAGGGTACAATGAGCAGTTCTTC. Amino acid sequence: CASSDLGTGYNEQFF.

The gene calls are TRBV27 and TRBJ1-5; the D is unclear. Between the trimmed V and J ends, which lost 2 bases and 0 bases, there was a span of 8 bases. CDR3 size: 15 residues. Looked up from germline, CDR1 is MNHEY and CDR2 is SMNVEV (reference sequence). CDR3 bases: TGTGCCAGCAGTTTAGGGCCGTATAGCAATCAGCCCCAGCATTTT. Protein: CASSLGPYSNQPQHF.

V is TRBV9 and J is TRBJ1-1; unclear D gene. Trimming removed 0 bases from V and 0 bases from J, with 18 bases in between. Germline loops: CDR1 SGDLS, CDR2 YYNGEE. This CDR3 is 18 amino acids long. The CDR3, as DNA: TGTGCCAGCAGCGTAGTGGCCAGAGAGGGATTGATGAACACTGAAGCTTTCTTT. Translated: CASSVVAREGLMNTEAFF.

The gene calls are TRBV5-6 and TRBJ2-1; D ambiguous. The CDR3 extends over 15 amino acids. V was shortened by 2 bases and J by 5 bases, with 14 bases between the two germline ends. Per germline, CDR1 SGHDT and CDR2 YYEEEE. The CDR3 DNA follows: TGTGCCAGCAGCTTAAGGAAGGGAAGGAACAATGAGCAGTTCTTC. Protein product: CASSLRKGRNNEQFF.

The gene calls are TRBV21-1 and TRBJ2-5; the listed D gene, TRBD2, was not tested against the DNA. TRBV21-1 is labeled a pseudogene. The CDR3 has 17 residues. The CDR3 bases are TGTGCCAGCAGGGCGAGAGGCGCGGGAGGGGTTCAAGAGACCCAGTACTTC. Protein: CASRARGAGGVQETQYF.

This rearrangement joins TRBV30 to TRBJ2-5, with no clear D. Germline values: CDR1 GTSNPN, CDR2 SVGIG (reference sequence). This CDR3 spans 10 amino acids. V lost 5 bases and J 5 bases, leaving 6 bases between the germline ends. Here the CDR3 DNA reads TGTGCCTGGGAGTCTGAGACCCAGTACTTC. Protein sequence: CAWESETQYF.

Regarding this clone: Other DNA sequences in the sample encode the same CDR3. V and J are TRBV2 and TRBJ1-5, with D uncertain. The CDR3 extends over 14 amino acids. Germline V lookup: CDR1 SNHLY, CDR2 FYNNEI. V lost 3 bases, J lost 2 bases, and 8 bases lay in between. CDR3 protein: CASSDWGGNQPQHF. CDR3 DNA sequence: TGTGCCAGCAGTGATTGGGGTGGCAATCAGCCCCAGCATTTT.